A single sample is the source of the 10 T cell receptor beta chains below, sequenced in a study of OX40 agonist ivuxolimab in advanced cancers. Sequencing used immunoSEQ multiplex PCR; TCRdb keeps in-frame clones, though not all of them. Of about 50,000 clones in the sample, roughly 90% were seen once. The input for sequencing was CD4+ or CD8+ T cells sorted from blood, taken in a trial of the OX40 agonist ivuxolimab. The origin of the receptors is an adult with an advanced solid tumor such as melanoma, head and neck, liver or kidney cancer.

The chain is built from TRBV2 and TRBJ1-4; possibly TRBD1 for D (6 bases). CDR1 and CDR2 from the germline V gene are SNHLY and FYNNEI. The CDR3 runs to 14 residues. V lost 3 bases, J lost 8 bases, and 13 bases lay in between. The CDR3 is CASSEDSRDEKLFF. The CDR3 DNA follows: TGTGCCAGCAGTGAGGACAGCCGGGACGAAAAACTGTTTTTT.

The chain recombines TRBV2 with TRBJ1-1; D not resolved. From germline, CDR1 is SNHLY and CDR2 FYNNEI. Trimming pared 0 bases from V and 1 base from J, leaving 6 bases between. This CDR3 spans 14 amino acids. CDR3 in amino acids: CASSEALPNTEAFF. CDR3 bases: TGTGCCAGCAGTGAAGCGCTCCCGAACACTGAAGCTTTCTTT.

The chain joins TRBV7-6 to TRBJ2-1, with 10 nucleotides matching TRBD2. CDR3 length: 18 amino acids. With 2 bases clipped from V and 2 bases from J, the junction kept 9 bases outside the gene matches. Germline assignment: CDR1 SGHVS and CDR2 FNYEAQ. The CDR3 DNA follows: TGTGCCAGCAGCTTAAGACCTCTAGCGGGAGCCCCCTACAATGAGCAGTTCTTC. Amino acids: CASSLRPLAGAPYNEQFF.

This chain links TRBV6-1 with TRBJ1-4; no definite D call. The V and J ends lost 2 bases and 10 bases respectively, with 5 bases between them. The CDR3 is made up of 11 amino acids. Germline CDR1 is MNHNS and CDR2 is SASEGT. The chain's CDR3 is CASSERGKLFF. The CDR3 DNA is TGTGCCAGCAGTGAACGCGGAAAACTGTTTTTT.

Only a few counts were recorded for this clone. CDR3 DNA sequence: TGTGCCAGTAGTATAGAAACAGGGAGCAATCAGCCCCAGCATTTT. It is translated as CASSIETGSNQPQHF. The genes are TRBV19 and TRBJ1-5; D is possibly TRBD1 (6 bases). The CDR3 has 15 residues. The germline gives CDR1 LNHDA, CDR2 SQIVND (reference sequence). Deletions cut 0 bases from V and 1 base from J, with 7 bases between.

The V and J genes are TRBV7-9 and TRBJ1-4; TRBD1 is a possible D gene (5 bases). This CDR3 is 14 amino acids long. V was shortened by 1 base and J by 8 bases, with 11 bases between the two germline ends. The germline V gene encodes CDR1 SEHNR and CDR2 FQNEAQ (reference sequence). CDR3 sequence: CASSLGRKGEKLFF. The CDR3 coding sequence is TGTGCCAGCAGCTTAGGGAGAAAGGGGGAAAAACTGTTTTTT.

This rearrangement joins TRBV4-1 to TRBJ2-4; 11 nucleotides align to TRBD1. The V segment lost 3 bases and the J segment 1 base; nucleotides outside the gene matches: 8. Per the germline V gene, CDR1 is MGHRA and CDR2 is YSYEKL. CDR3 length: 18 amino acids. The CDR3 loop is CASSHTRDRGRAKNIQYF. The CDR3 nucleotides read TGCGCCAGCAGCCATACCCGGGACAGGGGGAGGGCCAAAAACATTCAGTACTTC.

V and J are TRBV6-1 and TRBJ1-1; 7 positions match TRBD1. The CDR3 sequence is 17 residues long. Germline CDR1 is MNHNS and CDR2 is SASEGT. The J segment lost 4 bases and the V segment lost 2 bases, leaving 13 bases of the junction unmatched. The CDR3 DNA sequence: TGTGCCAGCAGTGAATTGGACAGGCAAGTACGTGGCACTGAAGCTTTCTTT. Translation: CASSELDRQVRGTEAFF.

The CDR3 region has the DNA TGTGCCAGCAGCCTGCGAATGGGACAGACCGAAGAGACCCAGTACTTC. Its protein product is CASSLRMGQTEETQYF. The chain couples TRBV25-1 to TRBJ2-5; 7 nucleotides line up with TRBD1. This CDR3 contains 16 residues. Germline V CDR1 and CDR2: MGHDK, SYGVNS. Trimming cost V 6 bases and J 3 bases; bases outside gene matches: 13.

The V and J genes are TRBV6-1 and TRBJ2-7, with 9 bases aligning to TRBD1. The CDR3 is 15 residues long. Germline V gene data show CDR1 as MNHNS and CDR2 as SASEGT. V lost 3 bases to trimming and J lost 4 bases; unmatched junction nucleotides: 7. The CDR3 protein is CASSDPGTGTYEQYF. The CDR3 DNA reads as TGTGCCAGCAGTGACCCAGGGACAGGGACATACGAGCAGTACTTC.